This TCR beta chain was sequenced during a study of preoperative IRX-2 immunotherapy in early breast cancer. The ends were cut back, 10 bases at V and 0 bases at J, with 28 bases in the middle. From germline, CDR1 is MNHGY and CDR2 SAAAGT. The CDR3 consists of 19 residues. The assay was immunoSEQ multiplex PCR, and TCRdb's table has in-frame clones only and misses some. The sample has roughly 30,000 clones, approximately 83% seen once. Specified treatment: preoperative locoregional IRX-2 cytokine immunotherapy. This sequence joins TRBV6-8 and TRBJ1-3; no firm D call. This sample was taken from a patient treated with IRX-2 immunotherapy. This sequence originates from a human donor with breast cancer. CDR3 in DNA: TGTGCCATCGGGGATCCCAACCAATGGCCGCTCGACTCTGGAAACACCATATATTTT. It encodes CAIGDPNQWPLDSGNTIYF.